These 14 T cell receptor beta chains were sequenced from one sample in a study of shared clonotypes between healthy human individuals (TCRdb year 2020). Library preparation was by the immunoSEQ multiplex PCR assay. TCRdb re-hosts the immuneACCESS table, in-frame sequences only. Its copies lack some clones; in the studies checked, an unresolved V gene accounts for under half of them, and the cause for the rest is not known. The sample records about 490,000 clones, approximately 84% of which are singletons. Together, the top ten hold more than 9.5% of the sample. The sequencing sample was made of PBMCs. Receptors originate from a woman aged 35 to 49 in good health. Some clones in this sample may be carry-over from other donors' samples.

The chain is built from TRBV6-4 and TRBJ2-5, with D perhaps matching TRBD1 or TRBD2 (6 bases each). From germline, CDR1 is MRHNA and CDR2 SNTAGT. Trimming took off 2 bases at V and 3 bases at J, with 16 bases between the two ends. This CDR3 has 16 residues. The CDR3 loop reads CASSDTSGAGKETQYF. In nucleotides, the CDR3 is TGTGCCAGCAGTGACACCTCGGGGGCGGGTAAAGAGACCCAGTACTTC.

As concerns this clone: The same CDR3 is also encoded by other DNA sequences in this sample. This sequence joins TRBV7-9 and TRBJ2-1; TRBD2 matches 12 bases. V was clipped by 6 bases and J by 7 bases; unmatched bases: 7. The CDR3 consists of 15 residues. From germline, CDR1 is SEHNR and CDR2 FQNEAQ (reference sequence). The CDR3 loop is CASSPGLAGVNEQFF. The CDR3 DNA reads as TGTGCCAGCAGTCCGGGACTAGCGGGCGTTAATGAGCAGTTCTTC.

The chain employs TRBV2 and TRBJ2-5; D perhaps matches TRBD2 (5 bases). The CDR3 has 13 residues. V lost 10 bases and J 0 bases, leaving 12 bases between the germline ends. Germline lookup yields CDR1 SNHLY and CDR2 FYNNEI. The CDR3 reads CATRRGNQETQYF. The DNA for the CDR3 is TGTGCCACCCGACGGGGTAACCAAGAGACCCAGTACTTC.

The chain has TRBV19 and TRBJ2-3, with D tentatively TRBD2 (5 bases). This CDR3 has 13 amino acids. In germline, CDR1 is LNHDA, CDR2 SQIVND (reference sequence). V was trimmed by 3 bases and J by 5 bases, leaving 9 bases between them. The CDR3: CASSISSGDTQYF. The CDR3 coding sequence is TGTGCCAGTAGTATCTCCAGCGGAGATACGCAGTATTTT.

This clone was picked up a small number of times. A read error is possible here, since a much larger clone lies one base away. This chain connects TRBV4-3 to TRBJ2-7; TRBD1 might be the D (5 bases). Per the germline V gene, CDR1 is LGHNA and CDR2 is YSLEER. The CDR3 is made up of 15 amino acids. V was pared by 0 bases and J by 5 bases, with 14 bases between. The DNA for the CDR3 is TGCGCCAGCAGCCAAGACAGGAACAGGTGCGACGAGCAGTACTTC. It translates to CASSQDRNRCDEQYF.

The CDR3 here is CASSPRQTEAFF. The CDR3, as DNA: TGTGCCAGTAGTCCACGACAGACTGAAGCTTTCTTT. The rearrangement uses TRBV19 and TRBJ1-1, with a tentative D call TRBD1 (5 bases). There are 12 residues in the CDR3. CDR1 and CDR2 from the germline V gene are LNHDA and SQIVND (reference sequence). Between the trimmed V and J ends, which lost 5 bases and 5 bases, there was a span of 9 bases.

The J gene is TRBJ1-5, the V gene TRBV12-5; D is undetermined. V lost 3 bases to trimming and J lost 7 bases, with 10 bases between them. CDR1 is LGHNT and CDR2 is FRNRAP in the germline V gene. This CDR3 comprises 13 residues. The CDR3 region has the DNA TGTGCTAGTGGTTTCGACGTGGGCCAGCCCCAGCATTTT. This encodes CASGFDVGQPQHF.

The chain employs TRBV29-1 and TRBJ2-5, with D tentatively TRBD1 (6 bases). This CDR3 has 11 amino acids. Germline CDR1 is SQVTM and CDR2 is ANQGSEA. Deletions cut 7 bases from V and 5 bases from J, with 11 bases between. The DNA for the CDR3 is TGCAGCGCCGGACAGTGGGAGACCCAGTACTTC. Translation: CSAGQWETQYF.

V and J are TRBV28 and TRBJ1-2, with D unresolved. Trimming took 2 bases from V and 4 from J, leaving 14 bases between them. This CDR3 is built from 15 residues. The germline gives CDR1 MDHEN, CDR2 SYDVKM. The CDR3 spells CASSLSFLEGYGYTF. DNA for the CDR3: TGTGCCAGCAGTTTAAGTTTCTTGGAGGGCTATGGCTACACCTTC.

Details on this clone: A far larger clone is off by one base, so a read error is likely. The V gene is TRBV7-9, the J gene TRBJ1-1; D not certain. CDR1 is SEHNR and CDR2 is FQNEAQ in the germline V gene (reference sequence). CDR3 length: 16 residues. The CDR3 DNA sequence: TGTGCCATCAGCTCTAGGTTCCCCGGGCCCGGGACTGAAGCTTTCTTT. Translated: CAISSRFPGPGTEAFF.

The chain's CDR3 is CASSGDYGYTF. The CDR3 DNA reads as TGTGCCAGCAGCGGTGACTATGGCTACACCTTC. The chain uses TRBV2 and TRBJ1-2; D is ambiguous. Germline CDR1 and CDR2: SNHLY and FYNNEI. Trimming took 6 bases from V and 3 from J, leaving 5 bases between them. The CDR3 contains 11 residues.

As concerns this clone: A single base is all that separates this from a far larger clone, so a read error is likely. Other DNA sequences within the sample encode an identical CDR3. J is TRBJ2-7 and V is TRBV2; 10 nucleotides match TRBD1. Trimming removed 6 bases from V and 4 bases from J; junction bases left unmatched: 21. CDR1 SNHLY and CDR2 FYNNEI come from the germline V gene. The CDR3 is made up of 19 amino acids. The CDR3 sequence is CASRPGQGFDWLTSYEQYF. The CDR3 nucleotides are TGTGCCAGCAGACCGGGACAGGGGTTTGATTGGCTGACCTCTTACGAGCAGTACTTC.

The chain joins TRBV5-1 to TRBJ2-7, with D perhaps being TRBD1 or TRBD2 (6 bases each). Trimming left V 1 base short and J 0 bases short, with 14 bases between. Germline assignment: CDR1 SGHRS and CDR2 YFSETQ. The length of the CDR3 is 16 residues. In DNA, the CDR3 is TGCGCCAGCAGCTTGTTGGGGGGCGGAAGCTCCTACGAGCAGTACTTC. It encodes CASSLLGGGSSYEQYF.

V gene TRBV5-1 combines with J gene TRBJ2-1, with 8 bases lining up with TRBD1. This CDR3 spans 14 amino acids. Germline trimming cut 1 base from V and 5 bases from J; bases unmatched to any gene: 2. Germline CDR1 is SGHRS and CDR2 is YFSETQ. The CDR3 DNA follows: TGCGCCAGCAGCTTGCAGGGGGCGGACAATGAGCAGTTCTTC. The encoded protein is CASSLQGADNEQFF.